The 22 T cell receptor beta chains in this list originate from one sample, sequenced in a study of CD8 T cells in ankylosing spondylitis. TCRdb recomputed calls from the 5' RACE reads with MiXCR, one row per CDR3 protein. The sample records approximately 240,000 distinct CDR3 sequences, 10% to 13% being singletons. Sample: blood, either unsorted or a sorted T cell fraction (not recorded which). The receptors originated from a male donor with ankylosing spondylitis or in good health (not recorded which).

There are many counts of this clonotype. CDR3 in amino acids: CASSQEQGAYNEQFF. Here the CDR3 DNA reads TGCGCCAGCAGCCAAGAGCAGGGGGCCTACAATGAGCAGTTCTTC. V and J are TRBV5-1 and TRBJ2-1, with 7 positions matching TRBD1. After removal of 4 bases from V and 2 bases from J, the junction contained 6 bases not matched to a gene. The CDR3 is 15 residues long. The germline gives CDR1 SGHRS, CDR2 YFSETQ.

The J gene is TRBJ2-5, the V gene TRBV11-2; TRBD1 matches at 7 bases. The CDR3 covers 15 residues. Germline lookup yields CDR1 SGHAT and CDR2 FQNNGV. Trimming at V came to 4 bases and at J to 0 bases, leaving 5 bases not matched to a gene. In DNA, the CDR3 is TGTGCCAGCAGCTGGAACAGGGGCCACCAAGAGACCCAGTACTTC. Amino acids: CASSWNRGHQETQYF.

Here the CDR3 DNA reads TGTGCCAGCAGAAACAGGGCCGCTGGAAACACCATATATTTT. Translation: CASRNRAAGNTIYF. The V call is TRBV12-3 or TRBV12-4, the J call TRBJ1-3, with TRBD1 as a possible D gene (6 bases). This CDR3 comprises 14 residues. V lost 6 bases, J lost 2 bases, and 11 bases lay in between.

This clonotype came up a few times. The gene calls are TRBV7-2 and TRBJ2-5, with 7 bases identical to TRBD2. From germline, CDR1 is SGHTA and CDR2 FQGNSA. CDR3 length equals 15 residues. J was trimmed by 2 bases and V by 6 bases; bases with no gene match: 9. CDR3 sequence: CASSSTTSRQETQYF. The DNA for the CDR3 is TGTGCCAGCAGTTCTACGACTAGCCGACAAGAGACCCAGTACTTC.

This clonotype has at least ten counts. This chain joins TRBV30 and TRBJ2-7; D is unresolved. The V and J ends lost 5 bases and 2 bases respectively, with 16 bases between them. The CDR3 is 14 amino acids. CDR1 and CDR2 (germline): GTSNPN, SVGIG (reference sequence). The CDR3 DNA reads as TGTGCCTGGCACCCTGGGATTCGGGCCTACGAGCAGTACTTC. This sequence encodes CAWHPGIRAYEQYF.

This clonotype was seen at least ten times. The chain employs TRBV3-1 and TRBJ1-1, with D unclear. CDR3 length equals 14 residues. Per germline, CDR1 LGHDT and CDR2 YNNKEL (reference sequence). Trimming pared 0 bases from V and 4 bases from J, leaving 9 bases between. In nucleotides, the CDR3 is TGTGCCAGCAGCCAAGATAACCGGGGCACTGAAGCTTTCTTT. Its translation: CASSQDNRGTEAFF.

The chain recombines TRBV5-6 with TRBJ2-5; 9 bases agree with TRBD1. The V gene's germline CDR1 is SGHDT and CDR2 YYEEEE. The CDR3 is made up of 20 amino acids. Trimming at V came to 3 bases and at J to 5 bases, leaving 23 bases not matched to a gene. The CDR3 loop reads CASSSIIMDRGPACGETQYF. DNA for the CDR3: TGTGCCAGCAGCTCCATTATAATGGACAGGGGCCCCGCTTGTGGTGAGACCCAGTACTTC. Combining the CDR3 with reference TRBV5-6 and TRBJ2-5 gives the whole variable domain DAGVTQSPTHLIKTRGQQVTLRCSPKSGHDTVSWYQQALGQGPQFIFQYYEEEERQRGNFPDRFSGHQFPNYSSELNVNALLLGDSALYLCASSSIIMDRGPACGETQYFGPGTRLLVL.

This clonotype was detected ten times or more. The chain employs TRBV30 and TRBJ1-1, with a tentative D call TRBD1 (5 bases). This CDR3 has 12 amino acids. Trimming pared 7 bases from V and 4 bases from J, leaving 13 bases between. Germline V CDR1 and CDR2: GTSNPN, SVGIG (reference sequence). In DNA form, the CDR3 reads TGTGCCTTTTCCCCGGGGGGCACTGAAGCTTTCTTT. It yields the protein CAFSPGGTEAFF.

In this sample, this clonotype turned up many times. This chain links TRBV5-5 with TRBJ1-1, with D unresolved. Per germline, CDR1 SGHKS and CDR2 YYEKEE (reference sequence). V was shortened by 0 bases and J by 3 bases, with 9 bases between the two germline ends. This CDR3 region has 14 residues. The CDR3 sequence: CASSLAGSHTEAFF. The CDR3 coding sequence is TGTGCCAGCAGCTTGGCCGGGTCCCACACTGAAGCTTTCTTT.

The sample holds a few counts of this clonotype. The V and J genes are TRBV20-1 and TRBJ2-7, with D perhaps being TRBD1 or TRBD2 (5 bases each). Germline V gene data show CDR1 as DFQATT and CDR2 as SNEGSKA (reference sequence). V lost 6 bases to trimming and J lost 6 bases, with 15 bases between them. The CDR3 consists of 12 residues. The CDR3 region has the DNA TGCAGTGCGCAAGACCGGGACCCCGAGCAGTACTTC. It yields the protein CSAQDRDPEQYF.

This clonotype was recorded a few times. The chain joins TRBV2 to TRBJ2-7; 8 nucleotides match TRBD1. V shed 10 bases and J 5 bases; nucleotides not matched to a gene: 22. The germline V gene has CDR1 SNHLY and CDR2 FYNNEI. CDR3 length equals 17 residues. The CDR3 sequence: CAIDGQGAKGRTDEQYF. The DNA of the CDR3 is TGTGCCATCGACGGGCAGGGGGCGAAAGGTAGGACGGACGAGCAGTACTTC.

In its sample, this clonotype was seen many times. V usage is TRBV11-2 and J usage is TRBJ2-1, with D possibly matching TRBD2 (6 bases). The CDR3 has 20 amino acids. The V and J ends lost 5 bases and 1 base respectively, with 27 bases between them. Germline values: CDR1 SGHAT, CDR2 FQNNGV. CDR3 protein: CASSPYDEPLALSSYNEQFF. In DNA, the CDR3 is TGTGCCAGCAGCCCCTACGATGAACCACTAGCACTAAGTTCCTACAATGAGCAGTTCTTC. The variable domain in full, with the rest retrieved from reference TRBV11-2 and TRBJ2-1, is EAGVAQSPRYKIIEKRQSVAFWCNPISGHATLYWYQQILGQGPKLLIQFQNNGVVDDSQLPKDRFSAERLKGVDSTLKIQPAKLEDSAVYLCASSPYDEPLALSSYNEQFFGPGTRLTVL.

There are a few counts of this clonotype. The chain links TRBV20-1 to TRBJ1-1, with a tentative D call TRBD1 (5 bases). The V end was cut by 6 bases, the J end by 9 bases, with 17 bases between. CDR3 size: 12 residues. The germline CDR1 and CDR2 sequences are DFQATT and SNEGSKA (reference sequence). The CDR3 region is CSARPLTGQAFF. CDR3 bases: TGCAGTGCCCGCCCTCTCACAGGTCAAGCTTTCTTT.

This clonotype was recorded at least ten times. The CDR3 DNA reads TGTGCCAGCAGTTTAGAGGGCCAGCTCTACAATGAGCAGTTCTTC. Translating it yields CASSLEGQLYNEQFF. The chain has TRBV27 and TRBJ2-1; possible D gene TRBD2, 5 bases. CDR1 is MNHEY, CDR2 SMNVEV, per germline (reference sequence). The CDR3 totals 15 residues. V lost 2 bases to trimming and J lost 3 bases, with 11 bases between them.

This clonotype was seen ten or more times. V and J are TRBV3-1 and TRBJ2-3; 9 nucleotides agree with TRBD2. V was clipped by 4 bases and J by 3 bases; unmatched bases: 8. This CDR3 comprises 16 residues. Germline CDR1 is LGHDT and CDR2 is YNNKEL (reference sequence). CDR3 loop: CASSPLSGRGTDTQYF. The CDR3 coding sequence is TGTGCCAGCAGCCCCCTTAGCGGGAGAGGGACAGATACGCAGTATTTT.

Ten or more counts support this clonotype. The chain's CDR3 is CANSRGDNQPQHF. CDR3 sequence (DNA): TGTGCCAACTCGAGGGGGGACAATCAGCCCCAGCATTTT. This chain links TRBV12-3 or TRBV12-4 with TRBJ1-5; possible D gene TRBD1, 6 bases. V gave up 10 bases and J gave up 3 bases, with 13 bases separating them. This CDR3 has 13 amino acids.

This clonotype has at least ten counts. The chain couples TRBV6-5 to TRBJ2-5; 7 bases map to TRBD1. Germline V gene data show CDR1 as MNHEY and CDR2 as SVGAGI. The J segment lost 2 bases and the V segment lost 5 bases, leaving 2 bases of the junction unmatched. CDR3 length: 13 amino acids. CDR3 amino acids: CASSNRGQETQYF. The CDR3 nucleotides are TGTGCCAGCAGTAACAGGGGTCAAGAGACCCAGTACTTC.

In this sample, this clonotype turned up many times. The gene calls are TRBV5-1 and TRBJ2-7, with TRBD1 matching over 8 bases. Germline V lookup: CDR1 SGHRS, CDR2 YFSETQ. The CDR3 has 14 residues. Trimming removed 0 bases from V and 6 bases from J; junction bases left unmatched: 5. Here the CDR3 reads CASSLDQGASEQYF. The CDR3 nucleotides are TGCGCCAGCAGCTTGGATCAGGGGGCGTCCGAGCAGTACTTC.

This clonotype was counted ten times or more. The chain joins TRBV30 to TRBJ1-1, with 7 bases identical to TRBD1. The germline V gene encodes CDR1 GTSNPN and CDR2 SVGIG (reference sequence). V was pared by 5 bases and J by 0 bases, with 15 bases of the junction left unmatched. This CDR3 is 17 amino acids long. CDR3 residues: CAWSGMGQRTLNTEAFF. CDR3 nucleotides: TGTGCCTGGTCTGGCATGGGACAGCGGACGTTGAACACTGAAGCTTTCTTT.

This clonotype was seen many times. Its ends do not fully match the called genes, so a read error is possible. The chain links TRBV5-6 to TRBJ1-1; D unresolved. Germline lookup yields CDR1 SGHDT and CDR2 YYEEEE. The CDR3 consists of 12 residues. The CDR3 DNA follows: TGTGCCAGCAGTTTGGGGAGAACTGAAGCTTTCTTT. It encodes CASSLGRTEAFF.

This clonotype was counted once. An end of the junction does not agree with germline; a read error may underlie this. The V and J genes are TRBV27 and TRBJ2-7, with 9 bases fitting TRBD1. Germline V CDR1 and CDR2: MNHEY, SMNVEV (reference sequence). The CDR3 totals 15 residues. In nucleotides, the CDR3 is TGTACCAGCAGTGCGACAGGGGGGGACGCCTACGAGCAGTACTTC. It specifies CTSSATGGDAYEQYF.

This clonotype was observed at least ten times. V and J are TRBV6-2 or TRBV6-3 and TRBJ2-1, with TRBD2 matching over 9 bases. Germline V CDR1 and CDR2: MNHEY, SVGEGT. The CDR3 covers 15 residues. V lost 6 bases, J lost 7 bases, and 10 bases stayed unmatched. In nucleotides, the CDR3 is TGTGCCAGCAGGTCCCTAGCGGGGCATTGGAATGAGCAGTTCTTC. Its protein is CASRSLAGHWNEQFF.